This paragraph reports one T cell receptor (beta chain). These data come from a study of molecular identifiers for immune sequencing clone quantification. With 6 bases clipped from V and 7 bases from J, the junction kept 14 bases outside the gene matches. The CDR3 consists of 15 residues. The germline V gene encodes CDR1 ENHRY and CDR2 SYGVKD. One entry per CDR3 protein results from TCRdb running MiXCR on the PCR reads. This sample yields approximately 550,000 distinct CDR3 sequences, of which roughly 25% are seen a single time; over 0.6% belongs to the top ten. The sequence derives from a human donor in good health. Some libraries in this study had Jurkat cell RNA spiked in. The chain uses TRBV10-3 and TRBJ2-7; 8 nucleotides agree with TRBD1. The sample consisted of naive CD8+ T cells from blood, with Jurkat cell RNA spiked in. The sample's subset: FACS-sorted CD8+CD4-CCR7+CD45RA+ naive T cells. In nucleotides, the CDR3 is TGTGCCATCAGGCCCGTCCAGGGGGCCGCGGATGAGCAGTACTTC. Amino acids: CAIRPVQGAADEQYF.